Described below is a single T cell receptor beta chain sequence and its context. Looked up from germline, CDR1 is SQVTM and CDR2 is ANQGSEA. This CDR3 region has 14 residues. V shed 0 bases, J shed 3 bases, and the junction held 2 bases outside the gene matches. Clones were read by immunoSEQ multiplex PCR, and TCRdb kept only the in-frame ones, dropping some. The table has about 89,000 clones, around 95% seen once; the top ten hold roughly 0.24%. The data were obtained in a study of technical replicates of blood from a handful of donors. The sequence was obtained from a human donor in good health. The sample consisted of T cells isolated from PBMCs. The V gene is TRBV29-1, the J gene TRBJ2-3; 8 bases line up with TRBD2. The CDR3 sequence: CSVEDSGRTDTQYF. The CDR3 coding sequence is TGCAGCGTTGAAGACAGCGGGAGAACAGATACGCAGTATTTT.